This T cell receptor beta chain is drawn from a study of PD-1 blockade in classical Hodgkin lymphoma. All patients experienced relapse after autologous stem cell transplantation, and brentuximab vedotin exposure was variable. The patients, who had relapsed/refractory classical Hodgkin lymphoma, achieved best responses of complete response, partial response or progressive disease. Sequenced by immunoSEQ multiplex PCR; TCRdb stores in-frame clones only, minus some. The sample lists roughly 30,000 clones, roughly three quarters occurring once. In the case of this clone: Its antigen is unknown.

This CDR3 is built from 15 residues. In germline, CDR1 is SGHTA, CDR2 FQGNSA. The J segment lost 0 bases and the V segment lost 4 bases, leaving 5 bases of the junction unmatched. Findings and caveats of the study: Lower baseline TCR diversity was reported for newly diagnosed patients than for healthy donors. Complete responders entered with baseline diversity on par with newly diagnosed patients, the results showed.

Sequences were derived from peripheral blood mononuclear cells (PBMCs), sampled before the second cycle of nivolumab. The receptor was derived from a human donor with classical Hodgkin lymphoma. This sequence joins TRBV7-2 and TRBJ2-5; the match to TRBD1 covers 7 bases. CDR3 nucleotide sequence: TGTGCCAGCAGCTCGACAGGGCCTAACCAAGAGACCCAGTACTTC. Protein product: CASSSTGPNQETQYF.